Below, 16 T cell receptor beta chains from the same sample are listed, as sequenced in a study of cytomegalovirus exposure and HLA in healthy donors. PCR used 60 Vbeta primers and 13 Jbeta primers. The table came from immunoSEQ multiplex PCR; TCRdb's copy has only in-frame clones and leaves some out. The sample has 100,000 to 120,000 clones; about 12% are singletons. Material for sequencing was PBMCs. The receptors shown here come from a middle-aged man in good health and CMV-seropositive.

This clone showed up just a few times. The chain links TRBV5-1 to TRBJ2-7; 7 nucleotides line up with TRBD2. The CDR3 extends over 14 amino acids. Losses at the gene ends were 2 bases for V and 0 bases for J; bases not matched to a gene: 2. Germline V CDR1 and CDR2: SGHRS, YFSETQ. This chain's CDR3 is CASSFKRDSYEQYF. Here the CDR3 DNA reads TGCGCCAGCAGCTTTAAGCGGGACTCCTACGAGCAGTACTTC.

V and J are TRBV4-2 and TRBJ2-6; the D gene is possibly TRBD1 (6 bases). V was clipped by 2 bases and J by 0 bases, with 14 bases between them. Looked up from germline, CDR1 is LGHNA and CDR2 is YNFKEQ. The CDR3 has 18 amino acids. The CDR3 sequence is CASSQIQGSDSGANVLTF. The CDR3 DNA follows: TGTGCCAGCAGCCAAATCCAGGGGTCAGACTCTGGGGCCAACGTCCTGACTTTC.

The chain couples TRBV29-1 to TRBJ2-1; TRBD2 aligns across 7 bases. Germline V gene lookup returns CDR1 SQVTM and CDR2 ANQGSEA. V dropped 6 bases and J dropped 9; count of bases not matched to a gene: 11. This CDR3 spans 13 amino acids. The CDR3 protein is CSVGPGREGEQFF. CDR3 bases: TGCAGCGTGGGCCCGGGCAGGGAGGGTGAGCAGTTCTTC.

This clone has just a few counts. The chain carries TRBV29-1 and TRBJ2-5, with D possibly TRBD2 on 5 matching bases. The germline CDR1 and CDR2 sequences are SQVTM and ANQGSEA. CDR3 size: 12 residues. Trimming removed 7 bases from V and 2 bases from J, with 11 bases in between. The CDR3 sequence: CSERTRQETQYF. Written as DNA, the CDR3 is TGCAGCGAGCGGACGCGGCAAGAGACCCAGTACTTC. The entire variable domain, with the rest obtained from reference TRBV29-1 and TRBJ2-5, is as follows: SAVISQKPSRDICQRGTSLTIQCQVDSQVTMMFWYRQQPGQSLTLIATANQGSEATYESGFVIDKFPISRPNLTFSTLTVSNMSPEDSSIYLCSERTRQETQYFGPGTRLLVL.

J is TRBJ2-7 and V is TRBV5-1, with TRBD2 matching over 9 bases. The ends lost 4 bases at V and 2 bases at J; junction bases unmatched: 10. CDR3 length equals 16 residues. In germline, CDR1 is SGHRS, CDR2 YFSETQ. The CDR3 loop reads CASSQIAGVAPYEQYF. The CDR3 DNA reads TGCGCCAGCAGCCAGATAGCGGGAGTAGCCCCCTACGAGCAGTACTTC.

The V call is TRBV7-9, the J call TRBJ2-3, with 7 bases aligning to TRBD1. The CDR3 spans 16 residues. CDR1 is SEHNR, CDR2 FQNEAQ, per germline (reference sequence). J lost 0 bases, V lost 6 bases, and 9 bases had no gene match. CDR3 protein: CASRPGQEQSTDTQYF. In nucleotides, the CDR3 is TGTGCCAGCAGACCTGGACAGGAACAGAGCACAGATACGCAGTATTTT.

The sample holds a few counts of this clone. The V and J genes are TRBV6-1 and TRBJ1-4; 8 nucleotides line up with TRBD1. Trimming cost V 6 bases and J 8 bases; bases outside gene matches: 8. The CDR3 totals 14 residues. Per the germline V gene, CDR1 is MNHNS and CDR2 is SASEGT. The CDR3 region is CASRRTGLIEKLFF. The CDR3, as DNA: TGTGCCAGCAGGAGGACAGGGCTGATCGAAAAACTGTTTTTT.

This clone has a handful of counts. The V call is TRBV11-2, the J call TRBJ1-2; D call uncertain. The germline V gene has CDR1 SGHAT and CDR2 FQNNGV. V lost 7 bases to trimming and J lost 0 bases, with 12 bases between them. The CDR3 runs 14 residues. This chain's CDR3 is CASTVWGANYGYTF. CDR3 in DNA: TGTGCCAGCACCGTTTGGGGAGCTAACTATGGCTACACCTTC.

The CDR3 region is CASSLPWISRDTSTDTQYF. CDR3 DNA: TGTGCCAGCAGTTTGCCCTGGATTTCGCGGGATACTAGCACAGATACGCAGTATTTT. V and J are TRBV28 and TRBJ2-3, with D maybe TRBD2 (6 bases). The CDR3 totals 19 residues. CDR1 MDHEN and CDR2 SYDVKM come from the germline V gene. Trimming removed 3 bases from V and 0 bases from J, with 22 bases in between.

The chain employs TRBV7-2 and TRBJ2-7; possible D gene TRBD1, 6 bases. Trimming stripped 3 bases from V and 5 bases from J, with 14 bases between. The germline CDR1 and CDR2 sequences are SGHTA and FQGNSA. This CDR3 is 14 amino acids long. The CDR3 region is CASSFTGTTNEQYF. The CDR3 DNA reads as TGTGCCAGCAGCTTTACCGGGACAACGAACGAGCAGTACTTC.

This clone was counted only a few times. V gene TRBV18 combines with J gene TRBJ1-1; no firm D call. Germline CDR1 reads KGHSH; CDR2 reads LQKENI. Trimming cost V 4 bases and J 3 bases, with 24 bases left between them. CDR3 size: 18 residues. CDR3 loop: CASSRNNTLTRRDTEAFF. Written as DNA, the CDR3 is TGTGCCAGCTCACGTAACAACACTTTAACAAGGAGGGACACTGAAGCTTTCTTT. The full variable domain, its missing parts supplied by reference TRBV18 and TRBJ1-1, is NAGVMQNPRHLVRRRGQEARLRCSPMKGHSHVYWYRQLPEEGLKFMVYLQKENIIDESGMPKERFSAEFPKEGPSILRIQQVVRGDSAAYFCASSRNNTLTRRDTEAFFGQGTRLTVV.

V usage is TRBV6-5 and J usage is TRBJ2-5; 9 nucleotides align to TRBD2. The CDR3 covers 13 residues. The V gene end was trimmed by 0 bases and the J gene end by 14 bases; junction bases not matched to a gene: 7. The germline V gene encodes CDR1 MNHEY and CDR2 SVGAGI. DNA for the CDR3: TGTGCCAGCAGTTACTCCCCCGGACTAGCGTTTTACTTC. Translation gives CASSYSPGLAFYF.

The CDR3 DNA reads TGTGCCAGCGGCGGGACGGTAGGAAACACCATATATTTT. This sequence encodes CASGGTVGNTIYF. This rearrangement joins TRBV25-1 to TRBJ1-3, with D tentatively TRBD1 (5 bases). Germline assignment: CDR1 MGHDK and CDR2 SYGVNS. The CDR3 has 13 amino acids. The V end was cut by 8 bases, the J end by 4 bases, with 12 bases between.

This clone was seen a few times. The J gene is TRBJ2-3, the V gene TRBV5-8; D uncertain. From germline, CDR1 is SGHTS and CDR2 YDEGEE. CDR3 length equals 13 residues. Between the trimmed V and J ends, which lost 1 base and 0 bases, there was a span of 3 bases. The CDR3 sequence: CASSLISTDTQYF. The CDR3 DNA reads as TGTGCCAGCAGCTTGATAAGCACAGATACGCAGTATTTT.

This clone has a handful of counts. The chain links TRBV2 to TRBJ2-5, with TRBD2 matching over 9 bases. The CDR3 is made up of 16 amino acids. Losses at the gene ends were 3 bases for V and 1 base for J; bases not matched to a gene: 6. The germline gives CDR1 SNHLY, CDR2 FYNNEI. In nucleotides, the CDR3 is TGTGCCAGCAGTGATAATAGCGGGAGTTCCCAAGAGACCCAGTACTTC. Translating it yields CASSDNSGSSQETQYF. Combining the CDR3 with reference TRBV2 and TRBJ2-5 gives the whole variable domain EPEVTQTPSHQVTQMGQEVILRCVPISNHLYFYWYRQILGQKVEFLVSFYNNEISEKSEIFDDQFSVERPDGSNFTLKIRSTKLEDSAMYFCASSDNSGSSQETQYFGPGTRLLVL.

CDR3 in amino acids: CASSIQASNEKLFF. In DNA form, the CDR3 reads TGTGCCAGTAGTATACAGGCTTCTAATGAAAAACTGTTTTTT. This chain uses TRBV19 with TRBJ1-4; D unclear. V lost 2 bases, J lost 3 bases, and 7 bases lay in between. Per germline, CDR1 LNHDA and CDR2 SQIVND (reference sequence). The CDR3 extends over 14 amino acids.